This T cell receptor (beta chain) is from a study of T cell changes during pregnancy in multiple sclerosis. Germline assignment: CDR1 LNHDA and CDR2 SQIVND (reference sequence). Trimming took off 3 bases at V and 15 bases at J, with 20 bases between the two ends. The CDR3 runs to 14 residues. TCRdb keeps only in-frame clones here, not all; method: immunoSEQ multiplex PCR. The data contain approximately 60,000 clones, less than 95% of them singletons. The chain recombines TRBV19 with TRBJ1-4; D possibly corresponds to TRBD1 (5 bases). The TCR originated in a female donor in good health, enrolled as a control in a pregnancy study. The sample was peripheral blood, taken in the third trimester of pregnancy. Here the CDR3 reads CASSIVGAPVEVFF. As DNA, the CDR3 is TGTGCCAGTAGTATTGTAGGGGCCCCCGTTGAGGTGTTTTTT.